The 22 T cell receptor beta chains below all came from one sample that was sequenced in a study of blood T cell repertoires in COVID-19. TCRdb's copy holds only in-frame clones and misses some; the assay was immunoSEQ multiplex PCR. The table has 150,000 to 200,000 clones, approximately 90% seen once. The sequencing input was PBMCs or T cells enriched from blood (not recorded which). The receptor source for this set is a woman between 18 and 30 years old who had recovered from COVID-19.

This clone has a handful of counts. The rearrangement joins TRBV21-1 to TRBJ2-7; no DNA check was done on the table's D call, TRBD1. TRBV21-1 is termed a pseudogene. This CDR3 is built from 18 residues. CDR3 DNA: TGTGCCAGCAGCAATGGGGGCACAGGGGGCGAGTCTTACTACGAGCAGTACTTC. Residues: CASSNGGTGGESYYEQYF.

The table lists this clone with a count of one. The genes are TRBV6-5 and TRBJ2-7, with 11 bases lining up with TRBD2. This CDR3 has 14 residues. V lost 7 bases, J lost 6 bases, and 8 bases stayed unmatched. The germline CDR1 and CDR2 sequences are MNHEY and SVGAGI. The CDR3 nucleotides are TGTGCCAGCACTTCTCCGGGACTAGCGGCCGAGCAGTACTTC. It translates to CASTSPGLAAEQYF.

The chain couples TRBV27 to TRBJ1-5; D perhaps matches TRBD1 (6 bases). There are 17 residues in the CDR3. V lost 5 bases, J lost 0 bases, and 17 bases lay in between. Per the germline V gene, CDR1 is MNHEY and CDR2 is SMNVEV (reference sequence). The CDR3 nucleotides read TGTGCCAGCAGTCCCCTCACAGGGCCGAATAGCAATCAGCCCCAGCATTTT. Its translation: CASSPLTGPNSNQPQHF.

The gene calls are TRBV27 and TRBJ2-1; D may be TRBD2 (6 bases). Germline lookup yields CDR1 MNHEY and CDR2 SMNVEV (reference sequence). CDR3 length equals 15 residues. V lost 5 bases, J lost 1 base, and 12 bases lay in between. The CDR3 DNA reads as TGTGCCAGCAGTCCGGCGCGGGGATCCTACAATGAGCAGTTCTTC. Translated: CASSPARGSYNEQFF.

The chain employs TRBV12-1 and TRBJ1-2. TRBV12-1 is recorded as a pseudogene. This CDR3 spans 14 amino acids. This CDR3 is CAREPGVPNYGYTF. The CDR3 DNA follows: TGTGCCAGAGAACCCGGGGTTCCTAACTATGGCTACACCTTC.

The chain employs TRBV4-1 and TRBJ1-1; D remains unclear. Germline-derived CDR1 and CDR2 are MGHRA and YSYEKL. With 1 base removed from V and 6 bases from J, the gap between germline ends came to 12 bases. CDR3 length equals 14 residues. This CDR3 reads CASSQVRFHPEAFF. DNA of the CDR3: TGCGCCAGCAGCCAAGTGAGGTTTCACCCTGAAGCTTTCTTT.

V is TRBV9 and J is TRBJ1-4; TRBD1 agrees at 8 bases. Germline loops: CDR1 SGDLS, CDR2 YYNGEE. The CDR3 extends over 15 amino acids. The J segment lost 6 bases and the V segment lost 3 bases, leaving 7 bases of the junction unmatched. In nucleotides, the CDR3 is TGTGCCAGCAGCGGCTTTGACAGGGGCCATGAAAAACTGTTTTTT. It yields the protein CASSGFDRGHEKLFF.

The chain has TRBV9 and TRBJ2-3; 8 bases are shared with TRBD2. This CDR3 comprises 14 residues. J lost 5 bases, V lost 1 base, and 3 bases had no gene match. Looked up from germline, CDR1 is SGDLS and CDR2 is YYNGEE. Here the CDR3 DNA reads TGTGCCAGCAGCGTAAGCGGGAGACAAGATACGCAGTATTTT. Its translation: CASSVSGRQDTQYF.

This chain joins TRBV6-4 and TRBJ2-7, with TRBD1 matching over 8 bases. Germline loops: CDR1 MRHNA, CDR2 SNTAGT. The CDR3 covers 16 residues. The V gene end was trimmed by 3 bases and the J gene end by 3 bases; junction bases not matched to a gene: 10. Here the CDR3 reads CASSDLRQGPIYEQYF. The DNA for the CDR3 is TGTGCCAGCAGTGATCTGCGACAGGGGCCTATCTACGAGCAGTACTTC.

V is TRBV6-4 and J is TRBJ2-1, with 13 bases matching TRBD2. V trimming: 4 bases; J trimming: 2 bases; junction bases outside the gene matches: 8. The CDR3 runs to 18 residues. Per the germline V gene, CDR1 is MRHNA and CDR2 is SNTAGT. The CDR3 is CASSVQPGTSGTYNEQFF. CDR3 DNA: TGTGCCAGCAGTGTCCAACCCGGGACTAGCGGGACCTACAATGAGCAGTTCTTC.

This sequence joins TRBV30 and TRBJ2-1; perhaps TRBD2 as D (6 bases). Trimming removed 0 bases at V and 10 bases at J, with 16 bases between. Germline assignment: CDR1 GTSNPN and CDR2 SVGIG (reference sequence). This CDR3 has 14 amino acids. The CDR3 nucleotides read TGTGCCTGGAGTGTGGGATGGGGGGTAAGGGAGCAGTTCTTC. Its protein is CAWSVGWGVREQFF.

This rearrangement joins TRBV4-1 to TRBJ2-7; 11 nucleotides line up with TRBD2. V was pared by 4 bases and J by 4 bases, with 6 bases of the junction left unmatched. The CDR3 runs 15 residues. Germline V gene data show CDR1 as MGHRA and CDR2 as YSYEKL. CDR3 in amino acids: CASSLGLAGVYEQYF. As DNA, the CDR3 is TGCGCCAGCAGCCTAGGACTAGCGGGCGTGTACGAGCAGTACTTC.

The V call is TRBV6-4, the J call TRBJ2-1; 8 positions agree with TRBD1. CDR1 MRHNA and CDR2 SNTAGT come from the germline V gene. Losses at the gene ends were 3 bases for V and 6 bases for J; bases not matched to a gene: 7. CDR3 length equals 15 residues. The CDR3 reads CASSEGTGSANEQFF. The CDR3 bases are TGTGCCAGCAGTGAGGGGACAGGAAGTGCCAATGAGCAGTTCTTC.

This clone turned up a few times. The J gene is TRBJ2-1, the V gene TRBV5-1; TRBD2 might be the D (6 bases). The CDR3 contains 16 residues. V was pared by 5 bases and J by 4 bases, with 19 bases between. Germline CDR1 SGHRS, CDR2 YFSETQ. CDR3: CASRDFLSAGYNEQFF. CDR3 DNA: TGCGCCAGCAGAGATTTCCTTTCGGCGGGATACAATGAGCAGTTCTTC.

The chain is built from TRBV5-4 and TRBJ1-2; D is possibly TRBD1 (6 bases). The V gene lost 2 bases and the J gene lost 3 bases, with 8 bases spanning the gap. Germline V gene sequence: CDR1 SGHNT, CDR2 YYREEE (reference sequence). The CDR3 length is 13 residues. CDR3 sequence (DNA): TGTGCCAGCAGCTTACAGGGAGACTATGGCTACACCTTC. It translates to CASSLQGDYGYTF.

The chain links TRBV10-3 to TRBJ2-1, with D maybe TRBD2 (6 bases). Germline loops: CDR1 ENHRY, CDR2 SYGVKD. The CDR3 extends over 15 amino acids. Trimming shortened V by 11 bases and J by 0 bases, and 17 bases separated the two germline ends. CDR3 nucleotides: TGTGCCGCCATGGGGGGAGCGGACTCCTACAATGAGCAGTTCTTC. Amino acids: CAAMGGADSYNEQFF.

This rearrangement joins TRBV27 to TRBJ2-7; 10 bases map to TRBD1. Trimming cost V 5 bases and J 3 bases; bases outside gene matches: 4. The CDR3 runs to 14 residues. Germline CDR1 MNHEY, CDR2 SMNVEV (reference sequence). DNA for the CDR3: TGTGCCAGCAGTCGGGACAGGGGTATCTACGAGCAGTACTTC. It codes for CASSRDRGIYEQYF.

The count of this clone is one. The J gene is TRBJ2-1, the V gene TRBV7-8; TRBD2 agrees at 10 bases. Looked up from germline, CDR1 is SGHVS and CDR2 is FQNEAQ. This CDR3 contains 15 residues. Germline trimming cut 5 bases from V and 8 bases from J; bases unmatched to any gene: 9. Here the CDR3 reads CASSLPSGGRDEQFF. CDR3 DNA: TGTGCCAGCAGCCTCCCTAGCGGGGGCCGGGATGAGCAGTTCTTC.

The genes are TRBV5-1 and TRBJ1-6; no firm D call. Deletions cut 0 bases from V and 10 bases from J, with 11 bases between. Germline values: CDR1 SGHRS, CDR2 YFSETQ. CDR3 size: 14 residues. CDR3 loop: CASSLAREQSPLHF. CDR3 DNA: TGCGCCAGCAGCTTGGCTCGGGAACAGTCACCCCTCCACTTT.

This chain uses TRBV7-3 with TRBJ2-1, with TRBD2 matching over 9 bases. The germline gives CDR1 SGHTA, CDR2 FQGTGA. Trimming removed 1 base from V and 5 bases from J; junction bases left unmatched: 9. CDR3 length equals 17 residues. In DNA, the CDR3 is TGTGCCAGCAGCTTAATGGGCGGGAGGGCCCCCAACAATGAGCAGTTCTTC. Encoded protein: CASSLMGGRAPNNEQFF. Full variable domain (outside the CDR3, taken from reference TRBV7-3 and TRBJ2-1): GAGVSQTPSNKVTEKGKYVELRCDPISGHTALYWYRQSLGQGPEFLIYFQGTGAADDSGLPNDRFFAVRPEGSVSTLKIQRTERGDSAVYLCASSLMGGRAPNNEQFFGPGTRLTVL.

The chain uses TRBV9 and TRBJ2-7; a weak D match, TRBD2 (6 bases). Germline V gene data show CDR1 as SGDLS and CDR2 as YYNGEE. Trimming left V 1 base short and J 5 bases short, with 13 bases between. The CDR3 runs 14 residues. The CDR3 DNA reads TGTGCCAGCAGCGTACAAGGGATAGCGGACGAGCAGTACTTC. This translates into CASSVQGIADEQYF.

This chain links TRBV4-1 with TRBJ2-1, with TRBD2 matching over 9 bases. J lost 2 bases, V lost 2 bases, and 7 bases had no gene match. Germline CDR1 MGHRA, CDR2 YSYEKL. This CDR3 has 17 residues. As DNA, the CDR3 is TGCGCCAGCAGCCAACTCGCGGGAGGGCAAACCTACAATGAGCAGTTCTTC. This gives the protein CASSQLAGGQTYNEQFF.